The clone carrying this T cell receptor beta chain was seen a handful of times. Its antigen remains unidentified. The data were obtained in a study of beta chain features in type 1 diabetes. Study-wide context: Age and gender were similar between patients and healthy donors, as were cell yields. Points from the study as a whole: In every one of the four CD4+ subsets, TCRB CDR3s were moderately but significantly shorter in Type 1 diabetes patients. Small HLA sub-analyses could not settle whether HLA shapes TCRB rearrangement. A closer apparent resemblance between naive, central memory and Treg TCRB repertoires was seen in patients than in healthy donors.

V was pared by 1 base and J by 7 bases, with 4 bases of the junction left unmatched. Germline values: CDR1 SGHRS, CDR2 YFSETQ. This CDR3 is 13 amino acids long. The whole isolated RNA underwent reverse transcription, so sequencing captured expressed TCRB transcripts. Some clones are missing from TCRdb's copy, which holds only in-frame ones; the method was immunoSEQ multiplex PCR. The sample comprises about 270,000 clones, roughly an eighth of which are singletons, and about 0.016% rests with the top ten. Sequencing was carried out using naive CD4+ T cells from blood. V usage is TRBV5-1 and J usage is TRBJ2-7; 8 bases line up with TRBD1. The sequence was collected from a man younger than 40 with type 1 diabetes. CDR3 bases: TGCGCCAGCAGCTTGCCTACAGGGGGTGAGCAGTACTTC. The encoded protein is CASSLPTGGEQYF.